These T cell receptor beta chains were read from a single sample in a study of blood T cell repertoires in COVID-19. TCRdb's copy holds only in-frame clones and misses some; the assay was immunoSEQ multiplex PCR. The sample includes nearly 350,000 clones, roughly 90% of them seen just once. The sample comprised peripheral blood. These receptors were taken from a woman aged 65 to 85 with COVID-19, enrolled during active disease. Both conserved end residues are part of each CDR3. D genes are given only for firm matches. The size field is filled for only some rows; it gives once, few, many or a size class.

clone_size	v_call	j_call	d_call	cdr3_nt	cdr3_aa
NA	TRBV19	TRBJ1-3	TRBD1	TGTGCCAGTAGTCTCAATCCGGACAGGGCTGGAAACACCATATATTTT	CASSLNPDRAGNTIYF
NA	TRBV24-1	TRBJ2-3	NA	TGTGCCACCAGTGACCCAAAATCAGGATCAGGCACAGATACGCAGTATTTT	CATSDPKSGSGTDTQYF
NA	TRBV28	TRBJ1-4	NA	TGTGCCAGCAGCTCACAGGGAACGTCAAACGAAAAACTGTTTTTT	CASSSQGTSNEKLFF
NA	TRBV2	TRBJ1-1	NA	TGTGCCAGCAGCGCACAGGGTGACAACACTGAAGCTTTCTTT	CASSAQGDNTEAFF
NA	TRBV30	TRBJ1-1	NA	TGTGCCTGGAGCAGGACAGTAAAGAAGACTGAAGCTTTCTTT	CAWSRTVKKTEAFF
NA	TRBV24-1	TRBJ1-2	TRBD1	TGTGCCACGTCAGGGGGCTTTGGCTATGGCTACACCTTC	CATSGGFGYGYTF
NA	TRBV27	TRBJ2-7	TRBD1	TGTGCCAGCAACTCGGACAGGTCCTACGAGCAGTACTTC	CASNSDRSYEQYF
NA	TRBV2	TRBJ1-1	TRBD1	TGTGCCAGCAACGGACAGGTGAACACTGAAGCTTTCTTT	CASNGQVNTEAFF
NA	TRBV12-3/TRBV12-4	TRBJ1-2	NA	TGTGCCAGCACCTTCGGGCAGGGCTATGGCTACACCTTC	CASTFGQGYGYTF
NA	TRBV25-1	TRBJ1-5	TRBD1	TGTGCCAGCAGCAGGGGGCTCGGGCAGCCCCAGCATTTT	CASSRGLGQPQHF
NA	TRBV19	TRBJ2-7	TRBD1	TGTGCCAGCACCCCCGGGACAGGACTTTACGAGCAGTACTTC	CASTPGTGLYEQYF
NA	TRBV10-3	TRBJ1-2	NA	TGTGCCATCAGTGAGTCCCCAGGATCATACTATGGCTACACCTTC	CAISESPGSYYGYTF
NA	TRBV29-1	TRBJ1-2	TRBD1	TGCAGCGTTGAAAGTCGGAGGGAGGAGGGGGCGCTCCCTTGTAGTGGCTACACCTTC	CSVESRREEGALPCSGYTF
once	TRBV5-1	TRBJ1-1	TRBD1	TGCGCCAGCAGCTTGGGGTCAGGGGGGAACACTGAAGCTTTCTTT	CASSLGSGGNTEAFF
few	TRBV9	TRBJ1-2	TRBD1	TGTGCCAGCAGCGAGGGACAGGGCAAAGGCTACACCTTC	CASSEGQGKGYTF
NA	TRBV3-1/TRBV3-2	TRBJ1-4	TRBD1	TGTGCCAGCAGCCACCTGACAGGGAATGAAAAACTGTTTTTT	CASSHLTGNEKLFF
NA	TRBV7-2	TRBJ1-2	TRBD1	TGTGCCAGCAGTCGTGGACAGGGCGTAGGCTACACCTTC	CASSRGQGVGYTF
NA	TRBV5-1	TRBJ2-3	TRBD2	TGCGCCAGCGCCAAGGCAGGACTAGCGGGGGCGGCAGATACGCAGTATTTT	CASAKAGLAGAADTQYF
once	TRBV5-1	TRBJ2-3	NA	TGCGCCAGCAGCTTGTTGGGGGCGCGCACAGATACGCAGTATTTT	CASSLLGARTDTQYF
NA	TRBV18	TRBJ1-1	NA	TGTGCCAGCTCAGCGGCCCAACGGGACACTGAAGCTTTCTTT	CASSAAQRDTEAFF
NA	TRBV28	TRBJ1-1	NA	TGTGCCAGCAGGCTACAGGGAAACACTGAAGCTTTCTTT	CASRLQGNTEAFF
NA	TRBV5-1	TRBJ1-1	TRBD1	TGCGCCAGCAGCTTGTCGGTTGGGACAGTAGGAACTGAAGCTTTCTTT	CASSLSVGTVGTEAFF
NA	TRBV12-3/TRBV12-4	TRBJ1-1	NA	TGTGCCAGCAGCCAAGGGGGAGCTGAAGCTTTCTTT	CASSQGGAEAFF
NA	TRBV4-3	TRBJ1-2	NA	TGCGCCAGCAGCCAAGAGGTCGGGATTTCTAACTATGGCTACACCTTC	CASSQEVGISNYGYTF
NA	TRBV10-3	TRBJ2-5	NA	TGTGCCATCAGTCCGACTGTCGATGGGGAGACCCAGTACTTC	CAISPTVDGETQYF
NA	TRBV9	TRBJ1-5	NA	TGTGCCAGCAGCGGAGGGAACCATCGGGGCAATCAGCCCCAGCATTTT	CASSGGNHRGNQPQHF
NA	TRBV6-1	TRBJ1-2	TRBD1	TGTGCCAGCAGTGAACTCACAGGGGGCTACTATGGCTACACCTTC	CASSELTGGYYGYTF
NA	TRBV4-3	TRBJ1-6	NA	TGCGCCAGCAGCCAAGATCAGGGTACAGCTAATTCACCCCTCCACTTT	CASSQDQGTANSPLHF
NA	TRBV4-1	TRBJ1-1	NA	TGCGCCAGCAGCCACCCGGGACAAGTGAACACTGAAGCTTTCTTT	CASSHPGQVNTEAFF
NA	TRBV30	TRBJ1-4	NA	TGTGCCTGGAGTCGTCCCCTACAGGGAAAAGGTGAAAAACTGTTTTTT	CAWSRPLQGKGEKLFF
few	TRBV6-6	TRBJ2-2	NA	TGTGCCAGCAGTTCGTCCTTTGACCAGGCCGGGGAGCTGTTTTTT	CASSSSFDQAGELFF
NA	TRBV7-2	TRBJ1-5	TRBD1	TGTGCCACACAGACAGGGGACAATCAGCCCCAGCATTTT	CATQTGDNQPQHF
NA	TRBV7-9	TRBJ1-2	TRBD1	TGTGCCAGCAGCTGGGACAGGGGGCACAACTATGGCTACACCTTC	CASSWDRGHNYGYTF
NA	TRBV6-2/TRBV6-3	TRBJ2-5	NA	TGTGCCAGCAGTTACCCCCTGGGGAGGGGGAGGCAAGAGACCCAGTACTTC	CASSYPLGRGRQETQYF
NA	TRBV30	TRBJ2-6	NA	TGTGCCAAACAGAGCTCTGGGGCCAACGTCCTGACTTTC	CAKQSSGANVLTF
NA	TRBV4-2	TRBJ1-6	NA	TGTGCCAGCAGCCAAGAAGGACTATATTCCTATAATTCACCCCTCCACTTT	CASSQEGLYSYNSPLHF
NA	TRBV24-1	TRBJ2-3	NA	TGTGCCACCAGTGAAGAGGGGAGGCCCACAGATACGCAGTATTTT	CATSEEGRPTDTQYF
NA	TRBV2	TRBJ2-5	TRBD2	TGTGCCAGCAGTGACGGGGGGGCCGTGAAGACCCAGTACTTC	CASSDGGAVKTQYF
NA	TRBV29-1	TRBJ1-2	NA	TGCAGCGTTATGGAGGACGGCTACACCTTC	CSVMEDGYTF